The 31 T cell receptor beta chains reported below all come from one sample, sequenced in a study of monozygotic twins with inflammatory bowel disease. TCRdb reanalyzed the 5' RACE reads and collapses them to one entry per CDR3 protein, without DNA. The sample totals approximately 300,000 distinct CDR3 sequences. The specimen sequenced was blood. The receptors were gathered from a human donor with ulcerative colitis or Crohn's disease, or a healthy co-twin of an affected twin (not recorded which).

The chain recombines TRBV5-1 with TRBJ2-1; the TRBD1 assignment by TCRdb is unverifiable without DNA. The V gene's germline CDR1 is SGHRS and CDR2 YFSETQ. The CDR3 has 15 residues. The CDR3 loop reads CASTKDTGSVNEQFF.

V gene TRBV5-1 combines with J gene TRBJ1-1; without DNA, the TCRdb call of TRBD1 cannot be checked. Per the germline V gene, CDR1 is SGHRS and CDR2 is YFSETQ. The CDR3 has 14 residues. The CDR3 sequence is CASSWEGKNAEAFF.

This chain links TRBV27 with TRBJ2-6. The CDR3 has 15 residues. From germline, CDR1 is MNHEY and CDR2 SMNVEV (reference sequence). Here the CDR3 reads CASSSPGPGANVLTF.

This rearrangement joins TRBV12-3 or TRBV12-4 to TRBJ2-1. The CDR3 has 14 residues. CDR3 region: CASSASPSYNEQFF.

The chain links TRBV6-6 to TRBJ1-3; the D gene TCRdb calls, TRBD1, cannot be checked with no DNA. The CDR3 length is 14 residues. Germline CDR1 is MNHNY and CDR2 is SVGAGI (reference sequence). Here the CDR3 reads CASSYSQGRNTIYF.

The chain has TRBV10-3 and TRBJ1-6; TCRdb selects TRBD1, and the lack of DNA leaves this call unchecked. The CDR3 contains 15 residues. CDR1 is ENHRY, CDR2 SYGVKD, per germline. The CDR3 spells CAIRAGTLDNSPLHF.

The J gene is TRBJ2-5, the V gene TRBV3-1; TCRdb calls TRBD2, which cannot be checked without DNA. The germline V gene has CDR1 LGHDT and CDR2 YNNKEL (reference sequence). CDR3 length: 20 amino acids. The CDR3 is CASSQKRDRGTSGRLKTQYF.

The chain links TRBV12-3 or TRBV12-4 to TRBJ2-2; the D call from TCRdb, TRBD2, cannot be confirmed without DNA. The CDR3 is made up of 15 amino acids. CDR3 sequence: CASSLGFGGPGELFF.

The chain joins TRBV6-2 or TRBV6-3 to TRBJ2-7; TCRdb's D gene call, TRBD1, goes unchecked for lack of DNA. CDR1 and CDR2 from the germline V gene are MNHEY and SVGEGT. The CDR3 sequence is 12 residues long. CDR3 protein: CASSEIRDEQYF.

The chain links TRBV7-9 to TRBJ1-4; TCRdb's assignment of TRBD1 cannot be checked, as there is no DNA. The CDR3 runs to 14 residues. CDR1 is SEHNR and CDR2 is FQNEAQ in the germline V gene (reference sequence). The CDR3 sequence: CASGTRDSNEKLFF. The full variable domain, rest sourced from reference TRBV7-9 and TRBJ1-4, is DTGVSQNPRHKITKRGQNVTFRCDPISEHNRLYWYRQTLGQGPEFLTYFQNEAQLEKSRLLSDRFSAERPKGSFSTLEIQRTEQGDSAMYLCASGTRDSNEKLFFGSGTQLSVL.

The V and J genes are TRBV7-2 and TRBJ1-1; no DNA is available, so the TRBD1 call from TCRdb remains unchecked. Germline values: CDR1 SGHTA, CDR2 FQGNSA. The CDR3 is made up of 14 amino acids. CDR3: CASSLSPDKAEAFF.

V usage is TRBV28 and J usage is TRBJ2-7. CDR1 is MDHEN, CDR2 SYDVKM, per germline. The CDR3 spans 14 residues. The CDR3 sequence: CASSLRPVIYEQYF. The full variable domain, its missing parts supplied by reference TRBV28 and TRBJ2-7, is DVKVTQSSRYLVKRTGEKVFLECVQDMDHENMFWYRQDPGLGLRLIYFSYDVKMKEKGDIPEGYSVSREKKERFSLILESASTNQTSMYLCASSLRPVIYEQYFGPGTRLTVT.

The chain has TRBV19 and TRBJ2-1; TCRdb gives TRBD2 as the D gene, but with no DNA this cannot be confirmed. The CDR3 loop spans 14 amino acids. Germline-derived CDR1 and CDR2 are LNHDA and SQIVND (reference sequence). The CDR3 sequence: CASSIDREVYEQFF. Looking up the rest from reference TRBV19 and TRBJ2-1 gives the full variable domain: DGGITQSPKYLFRKEGQNVTLSCEQNLNHDAMYWYRQDPGQGLRLIYYSQIVNDFQKGDIAEGYSVSREKKESFPLTVTSAQKNPTAFYLCASSIDREVYEQFFGPGTRLTVL.

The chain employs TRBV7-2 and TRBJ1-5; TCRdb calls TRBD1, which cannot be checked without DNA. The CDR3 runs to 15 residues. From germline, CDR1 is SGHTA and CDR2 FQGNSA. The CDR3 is CASSLTGTGYQPQHF.

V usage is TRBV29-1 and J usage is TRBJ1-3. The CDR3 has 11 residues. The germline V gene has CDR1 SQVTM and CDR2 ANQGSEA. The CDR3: CSVDYGNTIYF. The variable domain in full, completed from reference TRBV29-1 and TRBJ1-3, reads SAVISQKPSRDICQRGTSLTIQCQVDSQVTMMFWYRQQPGQSLTLIATANQGSEATYESGFVIDKFPISRPNLTFSTLTVSNMSPEDSSIYLCSVDYGNTIYFGEGSWLTVV.

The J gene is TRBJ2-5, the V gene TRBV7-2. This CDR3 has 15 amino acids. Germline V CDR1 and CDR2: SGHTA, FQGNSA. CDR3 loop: CASSFRHDGQETQYF.

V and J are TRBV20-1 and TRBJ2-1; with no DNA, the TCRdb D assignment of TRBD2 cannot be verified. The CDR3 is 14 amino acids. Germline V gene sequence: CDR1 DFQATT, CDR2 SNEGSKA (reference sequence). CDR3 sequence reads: CSAESTGTSDEQFF.

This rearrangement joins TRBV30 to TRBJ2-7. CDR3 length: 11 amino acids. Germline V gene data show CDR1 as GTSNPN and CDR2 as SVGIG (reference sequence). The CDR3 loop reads CAWTGNYEQYF.

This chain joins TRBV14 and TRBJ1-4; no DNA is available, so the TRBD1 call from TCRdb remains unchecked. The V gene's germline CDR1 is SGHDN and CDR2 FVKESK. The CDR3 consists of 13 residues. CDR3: CASSQGRREKLFF.

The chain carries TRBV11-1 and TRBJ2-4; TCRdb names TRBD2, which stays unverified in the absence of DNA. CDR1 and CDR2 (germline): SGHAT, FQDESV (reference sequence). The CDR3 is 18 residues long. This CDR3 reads CASSPNPAREVSKNIQYF.

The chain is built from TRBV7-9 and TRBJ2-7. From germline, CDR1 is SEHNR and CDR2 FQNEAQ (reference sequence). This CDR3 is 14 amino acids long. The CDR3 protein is CASSLAIGGYEQYF.

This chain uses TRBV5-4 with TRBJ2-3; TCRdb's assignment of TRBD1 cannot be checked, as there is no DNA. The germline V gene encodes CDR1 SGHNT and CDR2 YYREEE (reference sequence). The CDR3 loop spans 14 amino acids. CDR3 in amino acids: CASSALQAKDTQYF.

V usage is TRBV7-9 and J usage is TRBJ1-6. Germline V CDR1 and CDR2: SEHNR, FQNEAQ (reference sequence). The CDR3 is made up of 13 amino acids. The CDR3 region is CASSLVQASPLHF.

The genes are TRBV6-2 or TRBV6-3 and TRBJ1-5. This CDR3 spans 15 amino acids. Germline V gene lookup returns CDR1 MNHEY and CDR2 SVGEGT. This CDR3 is CASSYGRGGNQPQHF.

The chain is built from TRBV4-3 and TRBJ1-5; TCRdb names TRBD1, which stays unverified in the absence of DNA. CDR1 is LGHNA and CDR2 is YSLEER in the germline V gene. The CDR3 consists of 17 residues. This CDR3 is CASSQEFAGGGSQPQHF.

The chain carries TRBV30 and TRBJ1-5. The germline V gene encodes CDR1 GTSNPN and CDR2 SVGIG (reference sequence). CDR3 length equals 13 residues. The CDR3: CAWSVRSRQPQHF.

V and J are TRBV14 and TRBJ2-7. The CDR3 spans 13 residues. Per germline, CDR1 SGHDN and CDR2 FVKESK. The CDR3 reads CASSQDLRSQQYF. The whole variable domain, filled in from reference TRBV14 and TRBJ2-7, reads EAGVTQFPSHSVIEKGQTVTLRCDPISGHDNLYWYRRVMGKEIKFLLHFVKESKQDESGMPNNRFLAERTGGTYSTLKVQPAELEDSGVYFCASSQDLRSQQYFGPGTRLTVT.

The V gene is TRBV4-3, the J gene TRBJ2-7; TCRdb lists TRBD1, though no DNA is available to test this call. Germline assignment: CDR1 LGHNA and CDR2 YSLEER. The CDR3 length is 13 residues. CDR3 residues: CAIPTGPRGEQYF.

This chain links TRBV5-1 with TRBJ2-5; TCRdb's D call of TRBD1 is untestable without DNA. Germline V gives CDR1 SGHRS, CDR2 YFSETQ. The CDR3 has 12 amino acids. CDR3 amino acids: CASGRQGETQYF. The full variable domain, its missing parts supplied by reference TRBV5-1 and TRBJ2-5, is KAGVTQTPRYLIKTRGQQVTLSCSPISGHRSVSWYQQTPGQGLQFLFEYFSETQRNKGNFPGRFSGRQFSNSRSEMNVSTLELGDSALYLCASGRQGETQYFGPGTRLLVL.

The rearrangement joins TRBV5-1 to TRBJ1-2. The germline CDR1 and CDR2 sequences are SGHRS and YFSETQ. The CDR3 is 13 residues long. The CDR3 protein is CGRGTSANYGYTF.

The CDR3 reads CASPPGLAGLTSEQYF. The chain carries TRBV28 and TRBJ2-7; TCRdb outputs TRBD2, but without DNA this stays unchecked. Germline CDR1 reads MDHEN; CDR2 reads SYDVKM. This CDR3 spans 16 amino acids.